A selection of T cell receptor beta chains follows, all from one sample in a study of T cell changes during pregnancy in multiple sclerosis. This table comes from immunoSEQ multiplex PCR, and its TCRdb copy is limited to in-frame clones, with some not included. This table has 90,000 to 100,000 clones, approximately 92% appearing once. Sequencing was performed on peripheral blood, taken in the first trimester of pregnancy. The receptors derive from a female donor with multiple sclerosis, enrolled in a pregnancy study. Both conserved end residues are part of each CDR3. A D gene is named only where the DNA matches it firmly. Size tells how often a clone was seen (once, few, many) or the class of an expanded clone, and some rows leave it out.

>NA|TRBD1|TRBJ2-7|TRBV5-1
TGCGCCAGCGGCCTGGGGCAGGGGGCAACCTACGAGCAGTACTTC
CASGLGQGATYEQYF
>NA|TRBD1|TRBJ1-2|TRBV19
TGTGCCAGCGAGGGGGAGGACAGGCCAAACTATGGCTACACCTTC
CASEGEDRPNYGYTF
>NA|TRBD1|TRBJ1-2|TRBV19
TGTGCCAGTAGTATAGGAGGCAACAGGGGGCTTAACTATGGCTACACCTTC
CASSIGGNRGLNYGYTF
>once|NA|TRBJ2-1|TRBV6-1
TGTGCCAGCAGGGGAGTAACATACAATGAGCAGTTCTTC
CASRGVTYNEQFF
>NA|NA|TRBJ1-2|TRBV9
TGTGCCAGCAGCGTAGGTGGCGTCGGGTCAATCAACTATGGCTACACCTTC
CASSVGGVGSINYGYTF
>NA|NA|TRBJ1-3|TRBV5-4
TGTGCCAGCACCCACCGGTCTTTT
CASTHRSF
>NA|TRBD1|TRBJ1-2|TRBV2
TGTGCCAGCAGTGTTGGTGGACAGGCGCCCAACTATGGCTACACCTTC
CASSVGGQAPNYGYTF
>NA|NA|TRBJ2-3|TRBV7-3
TGTGCCAGCAGCGCCTCAGGGGAGACGCAGTATTTT
CASSASGETQYF
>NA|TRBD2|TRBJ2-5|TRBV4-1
TGCGCCAGCAGCCGGACTAGGACTGAGACCCAGTACTTC
CASSRTRTETQYF
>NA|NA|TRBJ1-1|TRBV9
TGTGCCAGCAGCGCCGGGACACTGGGGAACACTGAAGCTTTCTTT
CASSAGTLGNTEAFF
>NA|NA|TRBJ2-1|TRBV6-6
TGTGCCAGCAGTTATCCGAATGAGCAGTTCTTC
CASSYPNEQFF
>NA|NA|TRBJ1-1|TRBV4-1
TGCGCCAGCAGCCAAGACGTCGGGGGGCTGAACACTGAAGCTTTCTTT
CASSQDVGGLNTEAFF
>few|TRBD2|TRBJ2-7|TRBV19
TGTGCCAGTAGTACTAGCGGCTACGAGCAGTACTTC
CASSTSGYEQYF
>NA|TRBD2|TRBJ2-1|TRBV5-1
TGCGCCAGCAGCAACCTAGCGGGGGGGCCGAGTGAGCAGTTCTTC
CASSNLAGGPSEQFF
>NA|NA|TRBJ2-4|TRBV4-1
TGCGCCAGCAGCCCAGGGAGAGGGGGACCCCTAGCCAAAAACATTCAGTACTTC
CASSPGRGGPLAKNIQYF
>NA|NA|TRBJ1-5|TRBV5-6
TGTGCCAGCACCTACGGGGGGGCGTATAGCAATCAGCCCCAGCATTTT
CASTYGGAYSNQPQHF
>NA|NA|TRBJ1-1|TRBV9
TGTGCCAGCAGCGTAGGTCAGGCCCTGAACACTGAAGCTTTCTTT
CASSVGQALNTEAFF
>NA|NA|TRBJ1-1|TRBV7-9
TGTGCCACCCTACAGGGAAACACTGAAGCTTTCTTT
CATLQGNTEAFF
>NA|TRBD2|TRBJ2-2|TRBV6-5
TGTGCCAGCAGTTACGCGGCTAGCGGACTCACCGGGGAGCTGTTTTTT
CASSYAASGLTGELFF
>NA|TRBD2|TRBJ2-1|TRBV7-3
TGTGCCAGCAGCTTAATCGGGGGGGGATACAATGAGCAGTTCTTC
CASSLIGGGYNEQFF
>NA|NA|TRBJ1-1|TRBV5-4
TGTGCCAGCAGTGCTTCGACACAGGTGACCACTGAAGCTTTCTTT
CASSASTQVTTEAFF
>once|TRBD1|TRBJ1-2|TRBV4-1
TGCGCCAGCAGCCCTGAGGGGGCAGGGGGAATGGGTGGCTACACCTTC
CASSPEGAGGMGGYTF
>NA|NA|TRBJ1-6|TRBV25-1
TGTGCCAGCAGGCCAGCGGCCGCTTCACCCCTCCACTTT
CASRPAAASPLHF
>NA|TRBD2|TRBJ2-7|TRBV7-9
TGTGCCAGCAGCAGACCGGGACTAGGATCCTACGAGCAGTACTTC
CASSRPGLGSYEQYF
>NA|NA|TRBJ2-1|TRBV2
TGTGCCAGCAGTGAAGGGGCAAGAGGGTATGAGCAGTTCTTC
CASSEGARGYEQFF
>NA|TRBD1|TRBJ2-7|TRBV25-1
TGTGCCAGCAGAGTAACCGGGACAGGGGGCCTACGGGAGCAGTACTTC
CASRVTGTGGLREQYF
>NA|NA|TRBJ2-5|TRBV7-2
TGTGCCAGCAGCTTAGACGCGGGGTTCCTCCAAGAGACCCAGTACTTC
CASSLDAGFLQETQYF
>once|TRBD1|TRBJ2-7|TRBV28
TGTGCCAGCAGTCGCCGGGACAGGAGCTACGAGCAGTACTTC
CASSRRDRSYEQYF
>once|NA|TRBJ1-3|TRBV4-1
TGCGCCAGCAGCCAAGATCGAGAGTCTGGAAACACCATATATTTT
CASSQDRESGNTIYF
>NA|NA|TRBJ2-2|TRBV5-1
TGCGCCAGCAGCTTTCCTAACACCGGGGAGCTGTTTTTT
CASSFPNTGELFF
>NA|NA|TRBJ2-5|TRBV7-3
TGTGCCAGCAGTGGAGGAAGAGGGATCCAAGAGACCCAGTACTTC
CASSGGRGIQETQYF
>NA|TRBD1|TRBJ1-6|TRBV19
TGTGCCAGTAGTATAGCGGGACAGGGGTACCAATCACCCCTCCACTTT
CASSIAGQGYQSPLHF
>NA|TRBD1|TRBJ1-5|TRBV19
TGTGCCAGCCAAGACAGGGACAATCAGCCCCAGCATTTT
CASQDRDNQPQHF
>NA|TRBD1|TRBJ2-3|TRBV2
TGTGCCAGCACCTACTACAGGGGAAGCACAGATACGCAGTATTTT
CASTYYRGSTDTQYF
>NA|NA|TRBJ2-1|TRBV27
TGTGCCAGCAGGGGCGGGGCAGGGCCTGCCAATGAGCAGTTCTTC
CASRGGAGPANEQFF
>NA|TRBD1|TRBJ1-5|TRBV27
TGTGCCAGCAGTTTTGAGGGGGCGGGCAATCAGCCCCAGCATTTT
CASSFEGAGNQPQHF
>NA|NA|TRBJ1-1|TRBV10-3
TGTGCCATCAGTAGACAGGAGAACACTGAAGCTTTCTTT
CAISRQENTEAFF
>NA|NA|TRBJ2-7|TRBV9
TGTGCCAGCAGCGTAGATACAGGGTCTTTCTCCTACGAGCAGTACTTC
CASSVDTGSFSYEQYF
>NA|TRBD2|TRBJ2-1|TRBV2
TGTGCCAGCAGGGGACTAGCGGGGGGGCTGTACAATGAGCAGTTCTTC
CASRGLAGGLYNEQFF
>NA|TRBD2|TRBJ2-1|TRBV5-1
TGCGCCAGCAGCTTTGGAACTAGCGGGGGAGAATACAATGAGCAGTTCTTC
CASSFGTSGGEYNEQFF
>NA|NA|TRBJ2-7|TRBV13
TGTGCCAGCAGCTATTCGGACGAGCAGTACTTC
CASSYSDEQYF
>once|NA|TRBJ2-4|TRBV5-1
TGCGCCAGCAGCTTGGGACAGGAGATAACCCTTCAGTACTTC
CASSLGQEITLQYF